A selection of T cell receptor beta chains follows, all from one sample in a study of T cell responses to AZD1222 COVID-19 vaccine. Method: immunoSEQ multiplex PCR; TCRdb's copy keeps in-frame clones and lacks some. The sample includes more than 70,000 clones, 87% seen only once; the top ten take less than 1.6%. The sample here was peripheral blood, taken on day 0 of AZD1222 vaccination. The receptors stem from an adult in good health. Both conserved end residues are part of each CDR3. Each record gives: clone size, J gene, D gene, V gene, CDR3 protein, CDR3 DNA. D genes are given only for firm matches. The listing skips clone size in some rows; elsewhere it reads once, few, many or a size class.

clone size: NA
J gene: TRBJ2-7
D gene: TRBD2
V gene: TRBV6-5
CDR3 protein: CASRETSGSSFEQYF
CDR3 DNA: TGTGCCAGCAGGGAGACTAGCGGGAGTTCTTTCGAGCAGTACTTC

clone size: NA
J gene: TRBJ1-2
D gene: TRBD1
V gene: TRBV15
CDR3 protein: CATSRGPGQGHGYTF
CDR3 DNA: TGTGCCACCAGCAGAGGGCCGGGACAGGGCCATGGCTACACCTTC

clone size: once
J gene: TRBJ1-6
D gene: NA
V gene: TRBV19
CDR3 protein: CASSIFPRRINSPLHF
CDR3 DNA: TGTGCCAGTAGTATCTTCCCGCGACGTATTAATTCACCCCTCCACTTT

clone size: NA
J gene: TRBJ1-5
D gene: NA
V gene: TRBV19
CDR3 protein: CASTLGRGYSQPQHF
CDR3 DNA: TGTGCCAGTACCTTGGGCCGGGGGTACAGCCAGCCCCAGCATTTT

clone size: NA
J gene: TRBJ2-1
D gene: NA
V gene: TRBV10-1
CDR3 protein: CASSKGLSSYNEQFF
CDR3 DNA: TGCGCCAGCAGCAAGGGACTTTCTTCCTACAATGAGCAGTTCTTC

clone size: once
J gene: TRBJ1-6
D gene: NA
V gene: TRBV7-2
CDR3 protein: CASSLAPGPNSPLHF
CDR3 DNA: TGTGCCAGCAGCTTAGCCCCCGGGCCAAATTCACCCCTCCACTTT

clone size: NA
J gene: TRBJ1-1
D gene: NA
V gene: TRBV18
CDR3 protein: CASSPITENTEAFF
CDR3 DNA: TGTGCCAGCTCACCCATAACAGAGAACACTGAAGCTTTCTTT

clone size: once
J gene: TRBJ1-2
D gene: TRBD1
V gene: TRBV30
CDR3 protein: CAGGGTGGANYGYTF
CDR3 DNA: TGTGCCGGAGGAGGGACAGGGGGCGCGAACTATGGCTACACCTTC

clone size: NA
J gene: TRBJ1-6
D gene: NA
V gene: TRBV13
CDR3 protein: CASSPRTGGRNSPLHF
CDR3 DNA: TGTGCCAGCAGCCCCCGAACAGGAGGGAGGAATTCACCCCTCCACTTT

clone size: NA
J gene: TRBJ1-1
D gene: NA
V gene: TRBV19
CDR3 protein: CASSMRGTEAFF
CDR3 DNA: TGTGCCAGTAGTATGAGGGGTACTGAAGCTTTCTTT

clone size: NA
J gene: TRBJ1-1
D gene: NA
V gene: TRBV19
CDR3 protein: CASSISGLNTEAFF
CDR3 DNA: TGTGCCAGTAGTATTTCTGGACTGAACACTGAAGCTTTCTTT

clone size: NA
J gene: TRBJ1-2
D gene: NA
V gene: TRBV9
CDR3 protein: CASSVEYDYGYTF
CDR3 DNA: TGTGCCAGCAGCGTAGAGTATGATTATGGCTACACCTTC

clone size: NA
J gene: TRBJ2-7
D gene: NA
V gene: TRBV10-3
CDR3 protein: CAISPPPDGNTYEQYF
CDR3 DNA: TGTGCCATCAGTCCCCCCCCGGACGGGAATACCTACGAGCAGTACTTC

clone size: NA
J gene: TRBJ1-4
D gene: NA
V gene: TRBV18
CDR3 protein: CASSPQEVQGGEKLFF
CDR3 DNA: TGTGCCAGCTCACCGCAAGAGGTACAGGGAGGTGAAAAACTGTTTTTT

clone size: NA
J gene: TRBJ2-4
D gene: NA
V gene: TRBV30
CDR3 protein: CAWSDLPFSVTKNIQYF
CDR3 DNA: TGTGCCTGGAGTGACCTCCCTTTCAGCGTGACCAAAAACATTCAGTACTTC

clone size: NA
J gene: TRBJ2-7
D gene: TRBD1
V gene: TRBV30
CDR3 protein: CAWSKKTGVSYEQYF
CDR3 DNA: TGTGCCTGGAGTAAAAAGACAGGGGTTAGCTACGAGCAGTACTTC

clone size: once
J gene: TRBJ2-7
D gene: TRBD1
V gene: TRBV30
CDR3 protein: CAWSVGQGDYEQYF
CDR3 DNA: TGTGCCTGGAGTGTAGGGCAGGGGGATTACGAGCAGTACTTC

clone size: NA
J gene: TRBJ2-3
D gene: NA
V gene: TRBV6-5
CDR3 protein: CASWRGSSTDTQYF
CDR3 DNA: TGTGCCAGCTGGAGGGGGTCTAGCACAGATACGCAGTATTTT

clone size: NA
J gene: TRBJ1-1
D gene: NA
V gene: TRBV5-1
CDR3 protein: CASSFSNTEAFF
CDR3 DNA: TGCGCCAGCAGCTTTTCGAACACTGAAGCTTTCTTT

clone size: NA
J gene: TRBJ1-2
D gene: NA
V gene: TRBV23-1
CDR3 protein: CASSQSRPGWNYGYTF
CDR3 DNA: TGCGCCAGCAGTCAATCTCGGCCTGGGTGGAACTATGGCTACACCTTC

clone size: NA
J gene: TRBJ1-6
D gene: NA
V gene: TRBV27
CDR3 protein: CASSSMVSPLHF
CDR3 DNA: TGTGCCAGCAGTTCCATGGTATCACCCCTCCACTTT

clone size: once
J gene: TRBJ1-1
D gene: TRBD1
V gene: TRBV5-1
CDR3 protein: CASSSPGQGNTEAFF
CDR3 DNA: TGCGCCAGCAGCTCGCCGGGACAGGGGAACACTGAAGCTTTCTTT

clone size: NA
J gene: TRBJ1-1
D gene: NA
V gene: TRBV11-2
CDR3 protein: CASSLGLNREAFF
CDR3 DNA: TGTGCCAGCAGCTTAGGTCTCAACAGGGAAGCTTTCTTT

clone size: NA
J gene: TRBJ2-2
D gene: TRBD1
V gene: TRBV2
CDR3 protein: CASTGQGFTGELFF
CDR3 DNA: TGTGCCAGCACGGGACAGGGGTTCACCGGGGAGCTGTTTTTT

clone size: NA
J gene: TRBJ1-1
D gene: NA
V gene: TRBV27
CDR3 protein: CASSLGMRDTEAFF
CDR3 DNA: TGTGCCAGCAGTTTAGGGATGCGGGACACTGAAGCTTTCTTT

clone size: NA
J gene: TRBJ2-5
D gene: NA
V gene: TRBV2
CDR3 protein: CASNGRTGETQYF
CDR3 DNA: TGTGCCAGCAACGGCAGGACGGGGGAGACCCAGTACTTC

clone size: NA
J gene: TRBJ1-5
D gene: TRBD1
V gene: TRBV30
CDR3 protein: CAWHRGQGQPQHF
CDR3 DNA: TGTGCCTGGCACAGGGGGCAGGGGCAGCCCCAGCATTTT

clone size: NA
J gene: TRBJ2-7
D gene: TRBD1
V gene: TRBV5-1
CDR3 protein: CASSLQPGQTSYEQYF
CDR3 DNA: TGCGCCAGCAGCTTGCAACCGGGACAGACCTCCTACGAGCAGTACTTC

clone size: NA
J gene: TRBJ1-1
D gene: NA
V gene: TRBV2
CDR3 protein: CATKTENTEAFF
CDR3 DNA: TGTGCCACCAAGACAGAGAACACTGAAGCTTTCTTT

clone size: once
J gene: TRBJ1-1
D gene: NA
V gene: TRBV5-1
CDR3 protein: CASSFANQNTEAFF
CDR3 DNA: TGCGCCAGCAGCTTTGCGAATCAGAACACTGAAGCTTTCTTT

clone size: NA
J gene: TRBJ2-3
D gene: NA
V gene: TRBV7-8
CDR3 protein: CASSLLLGGDTQYF
CDR3 DNA: TGTGCCAGCAGCTTATTGTTAGGTGGGGATACGCAGTATTTT

clone size: NA
J gene: TRBJ2-7
D gene: NA
V gene: TRBV6-5
CDR3 protein: CASSYSSREYEQYF
CDR3 DNA: TGTGCCAGCAGTTACTCCTCCAGGGAGTACGAGCAGTACTTC

clone size: once
J gene: TRBJ2-7
D gene: NA
V gene: TRBV18
CDR3 protein: CASSPAAIRHEQYF
CDR3 DNA: TGTGCCAGCTCACCGGCCGCTATTCGGCACGAGCAGTACTTC

clone size: NA
J gene: TRBJ1-1
D gene: NA
V gene: TRBV11-2
CDR3 protein: CASSLGSGPSNTEAFF
CDR3 DNA: TGTGCCAGCAGCTTAGGTTCGGGCCCCTCGAACACTGAAGCTTTCTTT

clone size: NA
J gene: TRBJ2-5
D gene: NA
V gene: TRBV5-6
CDR3 protein: CASSRLTAIQETQYF
CDR3 DNA: TGTGCCAGCAGCCGGCTGACAGCGATCCAAGAGACCCAGTACTTC

clone size: NA
J gene: TRBJ2-5
D gene: NA
V gene: TRBV19
CDR3 protein: CASSIDGETQYF
CDR3 DNA: TGTGCCAGTAGTATTGATGGGGAGACCCAGTACTTC

clone size: NA
J gene: TRBJ2-1
D gene: NA
V gene: TRBV25-1
CDR3 protein: CASSPGGGTDEQFF
CDR3 DNA: TGTGCCAGCAGCCCGGGTGGGGGAACCGATGAGCAGTTCTTC

clone size: NA
J gene: TRBJ1-1
D gene: NA
V gene: TRBV5-8
CDR3 protein: CASSSPRRAAEAFF
CDR3 DNA: TGTGCCAGCAGCTCCCCCAGAAGGGCGGCTGAAGCTTTCTTT

clone size: once
J gene: TRBJ1-1
D gene: NA
V gene: TRBV18
CDR3 protein: CASSPPAAGNTEAFF
CDR3 DNA: TGTGCCAGCTCACCACCGGCCGCAGGGAACACTGAAGCTTTCTTT

clone size: few
J gene: TRBJ2-2
D gene: NA
V gene: TRBV7-2
CDR3 protein: CASSIAAVNTGELFF
CDR3 DNA: TGTGCCAGCAGCATAGCGGCTGTCAACACCGGGGAGCTGTTTTTT

clone size: NA
J gene: TRBJ2-5
D gene: NA
V gene: TRBV6-6
CDR3 protein: CASSYPTGSGETQYF
CDR3 DNA: TGTGCCAGCAGTTACCCCACAGGGAGTGGAGAGACCCAGTACTTC

clone size: NA
J gene: TRBJ1-4
D gene: NA
V gene: TRBV15
CDR3 protein: CATSGQGYEKLFF
CDR3 DNA: TGTGCCACCAGCGGCCAGGGTTACGAAAAACTGTTTTTT

clone size: NA
J gene: TRBJ2-3
D gene: NA
V gene: TRBV10-3
CDR3 protein: CAIRQDSDTQYF
CDR3 DNA: TGTGCCATCAGGCAGGACAGCGATACGCAGTATTTT

clone size: once
J gene: TRBJ1-1
D gene: NA
V gene: TRBV11-3
CDR3 protein: CASSLQGNTEAFF
CDR3 DNA: TGTGCCAGCAGCCTACAGGGTAACACTGAAGCTTTCTTT

clone size: NA
J gene: TRBJ2-3
D gene: TRBD2
V gene: TRBV6-5
CDR3 protein: CASSLGGDTDTQYF
CDR3 DNA: TGTGCCAGCAGTTTGGGAGGGGACACAGATACGCAGTATTTT

clone size: NA
J gene: TRBJ1-2
D gene: TRBD1
V gene: TRBV7-8
CDR3 protein: CASSYPGQPDYGYTF
CDR3 DNA: TGTGCCAGCAGCTATCCGGGACAGCCTGACTATGGCTACACCTTC

clone size: NA
J gene: TRBJ2-7
D gene: NA
V gene: TRBV5-1
CDR3 protein: CASSPVDSVSYEQYF
CDR3 DNA: TGCGCCAGCAGCCCCGTCGACTCCGTTTCCTACGAGCAGTACTTC

clone size: NA
J gene: TRBJ2-1
D gene: NA
V gene: TRBV5-1
CDR3 protein: CASSLYNEQFF
CDR3 DNA: TGCGCCAGCAGCTTGTACAATGAGCAGTTCTTC

clone size: few
J gene: TRBJ2-7
D gene: TRBD2
V gene: TRBV7-2
CDR3 protein: CASSSSGASGYEQYF
CDR3 DNA: TGTGCCAGCAGTAGTAGCGGGGCAAGTGGCTACGAGCAGTACTTC

clone size: NA
J gene: TRBJ2-7
D gene: NA
V gene: TRBV4-2
CDR3 protein: CASSQDGSIYEQYF
CDR3 DNA: TGTGCCAGCAGCCAAGACGGCAGCATCTACGAGCAGTACTTC

clone size: NA
J gene: TRBJ1-1
D gene: NA
V gene: TRBV20-1
CDR3 protein: CSAKLNTEAFF
CDR3 DNA: TGCAGTGCTAAGCTGAACACTGAAGCTTTCTTT

clone size: NA
J gene: TRBJ2-3
D gene: TRBD2
V gene: TRBV4-1
CDR3 protein: CASSHGTSGSPDTQYF
CDR3 DNA: TGCGCCAGCAGCCACGGGACTAGCGGGAGTCCAGATACGCAGTATTTT

clone size: once
J gene: TRBJ1-2
D gene: NA
V gene: TRBV18
CDR3 protein: CASSADRNPASYGYTF
CDR3 DNA: TGTGCCAGCTCAGCGGACAGAAATCCCGCCTCCTATGGCTACACCTTC

clone size: NA
J gene: TRBJ1-2
D gene: TRBD1
V gene: TRBV12-3/TRBV12-4
CDR3 protein: CASRSGTGYGYTF
CDR3 DNA: TGTGCCAGCAGATCCGGGACAGGCTATGGCTACACCTTC

clone size: few
J gene: TRBJ2-5
D gene: NA
V gene: TRBV19
CDR3 protein: CASSQAGQMQETQYF
CDR3 DNA: TGTGCCAGTAGTCAAGCGGGACAGATGCAAGAGACCCAGTACTTC

clone size: NA
J gene: TRBJ2-1
D gene: TRBD2
V gene: TRBV7-3
CDR3 protein: CASSSGLAGGHEQFF
CDR3 DNA: TGTGCCAGCAGCAGTGGACTAGCGGGAGGGCATGAGCAGTTCTTC

clone size: NA
J gene: TRBJ2-6
D gene: TRBD1
V gene: TRBV9
CDR3 protein: CASSTHRQGRSGANVLTF
CDR3 DNA: TGTGCCAGCAGCACTCACCGACAGGGACGCTCTGGGGCCAACGTCCTGACTTTC

clone size: NA
J gene: TRBJ1-2
D gene: NA
V gene: TRBV18
CDR3 protein: CASSPGRGIEGYTF
CDR3 DNA: TGTGCCAGCTCACCGGGCAGGGGAATAGAAGGCTACACCTTC

clone size: NA
J gene: TRBJ2-3
D gene: NA
V gene: TRBV7-2
CDR3 protein: CASSQVGQGSDTQYF
CDR3 DNA: TGTGCCAGCAGCCAAGTAGGGCAGGGGTCAGATACGCAGTATTTT

clone size: NA
J gene: TRBJ1-4
D gene: TRBD1
V gene: TRBV5-1
CDR3 protein: CASSVGQLNEKLFF
CDR3 DNA: TGCGCCAGCAGCGTGGGACAGCTTAATGAAAAACTGTTTTTT